This T cell receptor beta chain originates from a study of blood T cell repertoires in COVID-19. Background on the study: The United States, Italy and Spain supplied acute and convalescent COVID-19 samples. T cells, B-cell-depleted T cells, or PBMCs supplied cDNA or gDNA.

In the authors' workflow: Nucleated cell counts were estimated from reference gene primer amplification. Only in-frame clones appear in the TCRdb table, and some are missing; sequencing was by immunoSEQ multiplex PCR. The V and J calls and clone size were taken over from that table, and D and trimming were inferred from the DNA. This table has tens of thousands of clones, about 93% appearing once. The CDR3 loop spans 14 amino acids. Trimming stripped 6 bases from V and 3 bases from J, with 14 bases between. CDR1 is LNHDA, CDR2 SQIVND, per germline (reference sequence). The source material was peripheral blood. The rearrangement links TRBV19 to TRBJ1-2; D call uncertain. The source of this sequence is a human donor in a cohort sampled during active COVID-19. The CDR3, as DNA: TGTGCCAGTAGCCAGTTGGAACAGTACTATGGCTACACCTTC. This encodes CASSQLEQYYGYTF.